Listed below are T cell receptor beta chains from one sample, sequenced in a study of STAT3 mutations in large granular lymphocyte leukemia. TCRdb's table, derived via immunoSEQ multiplex PCR, lists solely in-frame clones and lacks some. Of a few thousand clones in the sample, about 62% were seen once. The specimen was peripheral blood mononuclear cells. The receptors here all came from a man between 60 and 75 years old with T-cell large granular lymphocyte leukemia. Some clones in this sample may be carry-over from other donors' samples. Both conserved end residues are part of each CDR3. Each record gives: clone size, V gene, J gene, D gene, CDR3 DNA, CDR3 protein. A D gene is named only where the DNA matches it firmly. Some rows have no size entry. The others give once, few or many, or a class for an expanded clone.

abundance: -
v_gene: TRBV18
j_gene: TRBJ1-5
d_gene: -
CDR3nt: TGTGCCAGCTCAACCGGGAATCAGCCCCAGCATTTT
CDR3aa: CASSTGNQPQHF

abundance: few
v_gene: TRBV15
j_gene: TRBJ1-5
d_gene: -
CDR3nt: TGTGCCACCAGCCAGGAAGGACAAACGCCCCAGCATTTT
CDR3aa: CATSQEGQTPQHF

abundance: -
v_gene: TRBV18
j_gene: TRBJ2-7
d_gene: -
CDR3nt: TGTGCCAGCTCACCTGGCAGGAACTTCTACGAGCAGTACTTC
CDR3aa: CASSPGRNFYEQYF

abundance: few
v_gene: TRBV5-1
j_gene: TRBJ2-7
d_gene: TRBD1
CDR3nt: TGCGCCAGCAGCCGGGGACAGGGGGCCTACGAGCAGTACTTC
CDR3aa: CASSRGQGAYEQYF

abundance: -
v_gene: TRBV5-1
j_gene: TRBJ1-1
d_gene: -
CDR3nt: TGCGCCAGCAGCTTGGAGGGAGTACGGACTGAAGCTTTCTTT
CDR3aa: CASSLEGVRTEAFF

abundance: -
v_gene: TRBV30
j_gene: TRBJ1-1
d_gene: -
CDR3nt: TGTGCCTGGAGTGCTGGGACGGGCACTGAAGCTTTCTTT
CDR3aa: CAWSAGTGTEAFF

abundance: few
v_gene: TRBV29-1
j_gene: TRBJ2-7
d_gene: TRBD1
CDR3nt: TGCAGCGTTCGCGCGGGACAGGTTTACTACGAGCAGTACTTC
CDR3aa: CSVRAGQVYYEQYF

abundance: -
v_gene: TRBV5-1
j_gene: TRBJ2-7
d_gene: -
CDR3nt: TGCGCCAGCAGCTTTTCAGGGTACGCCTACGAGCAGTACTTC
CDR3aa: CASSFSGYAYEQYF

abundance: -
v_gene: TRBV4-3
j_gene: TRBJ2-1
d_gene: TRBD1
CDR3nt: TGCGCCAGCAGCCAAGAAGAGACAGGGGGTCACAATGAGCAGTTCTTC
CDR3aa: CASSQEETGGHNEQFF

abundance: -
v_gene: TRBV29-1
j_gene: TRBJ1-1
d_gene: -
CDR3nt: TGCAGCGTGGCTTTCGCACGGGAAGCTTTCTTT
CDR3aa: CSVAFAREAFF

abundance: -
v_gene: TRBV5-1
j_gene: TRBJ2-5
d_gene: -
CDR3nt: TGCGCCAGCAGCTTCGGTAGCGTAGCGTTGAAAGAGACCCAGTACTTC
CDR3aa: CASSFGSVALKETQYF

abundance: -
v_gene: TRBV14
j_gene: TRBJ2-7
d_gene: -
CDR3nt: TGTGCCAGCAGCCAAGATGTGAGTCGTGGCAACGAGCAGTACTTC
CDR3aa: CASSQDVSRGNEQYF

abundance: -
v_gene: TRBV5-6
j_gene: TRBJ1-6
d_gene: TRBD1
CDR3nt: TGTGCCAGCAGGGAGACAGGGACAGGGTCCTATAATTCACCCCTCCACTTT
CDR3aa: CASRETGTGSYNSPLHF

abundance: -
v_gene: TRBV30
j_gene: TRBJ2-2
d_gene: -
CDR3nt: TGTGCCTGGAGGGTGAGGGGCGCCACCGGGGAGCTGTTTTTT
CDR3aa: CAWRVRGATGELFF

abundance: -
v_gene: TRBV4-1
j_gene: TRBJ2-7
d_gene: -
CDR3nt: TGCGCCAGCAGCCAAGAAAACTCCGCCTACAGGGAGCAGTACTTC
CDR3aa: CASSQENSAYREQYF

abundance: -
v_gene: TRBV5-6
j_gene: TRBJ1-2
d_gene: -
CDR3nt: TGTGCCAGCAGCCCGGACTTGGAAGGCTACACCTTC
CDR3aa: CASSPDLEGYTF

abundance: -
v_gene: TRBV30
j_gene: TRBJ1-5
d_gene: TRBD1
CDR3nt: TGTGCCTGGAGCCGAGGACAGGGTAGCAATCAGCCCCAGCATTTT
CDR3aa: CAWSRGQGSNQPQHF

abundance: -
v_gene: TRBV18
j_gene: TRBJ1-6
d_gene: -
CDR3nt: TGTGCCAGCTCACCCGTACGGGGGCTGTCACCCCTCCACTTT
CDR3aa: CASSPVRGLSPLHF

abundance: -
v_gene: TRBV5-1
j_gene: TRBJ2-2
d_gene: TRBD2
CDR3nt: TGCGCCAGCAGCTTGGACGGGGGGGCGAGCACCGGGGAGCTGTTTTTT
CDR3aa: CASSLDGGASTGELFF

abundance: -
v_gene: TRBV5-1
j_gene: TRBJ2-5
d_gene: -
CDR3nt: TGCGCCAGCAGCTTGGGCGGGGTTGAGACCCAGTACTTC
CDR3aa: CASSLGGVETQYF

abundance: -
v_gene: TRBV4-3
j_gene: TRBJ2-6
d_gene: TRBD2
CDR3nt: TGCGCCAGCAGCCAAGACACTAGCGGGACTGGGGCCAACGTCCTGACTTTC
CDR3aa: CASSQDTSGTGANVLTF

abundance: -
v_gene: TRBV6-5
j_gene: TRBJ1-5
d_gene: -
CDR3nt: TGTGCCAGCAGATCAGGTTTAGGGACGCCCCAGCATTTT
CDR3aa: CASRSGLGTPQHF

abundance: once
v_gene: TRBV12-5
j_gene: TRBJ1-2
d_gene: -
CDR3nt: TGTGCTAGTGGTGGGGACTTCTATGGCTACACCTTC
CDR3aa: CASGGDFYGYTF

abundance: -
v_gene: TRBV4-1
j_gene: TRBJ1-6
d_gene: -
CDR3nt: TGCGCCAGCAGCCAACAGAGCAGCAATTCACCCCTCCACTTT
CDR3aa: CASSQQSSNSPLHF

abundance: -
v_gene: TRBV5-7
j_gene: TRBJ1-5
d_gene: -
CDR3nt: TGTGCCAGCAGCCGGGGGGGCCAGCCCCAGCATTTT
CDR3aa: CASSRGGQPQHF

abundance: few
v_gene: TRBV18
j_gene: TRBJ1-5
d_gene: -
CDR3nt: TGTGCCAGCTCATTAGGGGGGAGCAATCAGCCCCAGCATTTT
CDR3aa: CASSLGGSNQPQHF

abundance: -
v_gene: TRBV10-2
j_gene: TRBJ2-2
d_gene: TRBD2
CDR3nt: TGCGCCAGCACCCAAACTTTAAGCGGGAGGACGAACACCGGGGAGCTGTTTTTT
CDR3aa: CASTQTLSGRTNTGELFF

abundance: -
v_gene: TRBV30
j_gene: TRBJ1-4
d_gene: TRBD1
CDR3nt: TGTGCCGGGGGACAGTCCGCAACTAATGAAAAACTGTTTTTT
CDR3aa: CAGGQSATNEKLFF

abundance: -
v_gene: TRBV18
j_gene: TRBJ2-7
d_gene: -
CDR3nt: TGTGCCAGCTCCCTTCTAGAGGGGCCAGCCTACGAGCAGTACTTC
CDR3aa: CASSLLEGPAYEQYF

abundance: few
v_gene: TRBV18
j_gene: TRBJ2-7
d_gene: -
CDR3nt: TGTGCCAGCTCACCACGAGGAGAGTACGAGCAGTACTTC
CDR3aa: CASSPRGEYEQYF

abundance: -
v_gene: TRBV7-9
j_gene: TRBJ2-1
d_gene: -
CDR3nt: TGTGCCAGCAGCCCAAATCGGGACGTCGAGCAGTTCTTC
CDR3aa: CASSPNRDVEQFF

abundance: -
v_gene: TRBV29-1
j_gene: TRBJ2-7
d_gene: TRBD1
CDR3nt: TGCAGCGCCTTGACAGGGCTCTCCTACGAGCAGTACTTC
CDR3aa: CSALTGLSYEQYF

abundance: -
v_gene: TRBV18
j_gene: TRBJ1-5
d_gene: -
CDR3nt: TGTGCCAGCTCCCAGATTTTTAGCAATCAGCCCCAGCATTTT
CDR3aa: CASSQIFSNQPQHF

abundance: few
v_gene: TRBV2
j_gene: TRBJ2-5
d_gene: -
CDR3nt: TGTGCCAGCAGACGTTCTACCCAGTACTTC
CDR3aa: CASRRSTQYF

abundance: -
v_gene: TRBV6-5
j_gene: TRBJ1-2
d_gene: -
CDR3nt: TGTGCCAGCAGTTACGCGGGGGTCACTAACTATGGCTACACCTTC
CDR3aa: CASSYAGVTNYGYTF

abundance: -
v_gene: TRBV18
j_gene: TRBJ1-5
d_gene: TRBD1
CDR3nt: TGTGCCAGCTCACTGGGACAGCCCAATCAGCCCCAGCATTTT
CDR3aa: CASSLGQPNQPQHF

abundance: -
v_gene: TRBV18
j_gene: TRBJ1-2
d_gene: TRBD1
CDR3nt: TGTGCCAGCTCAAGGGACAGCCTCTATGGCTACACCTTC
CDR3aa: CASSRDSLYGYTF

abundance: -
v_gene: TRBV5-6
j_gene: TRBJ1-5
d_gene: -
CDR3nt: TGTGCCAGCAGCTCCCGCGGGAGCAATCAGCCCCAGCATTTT
CDR3aa: CASSSRGSNQPQHF

abundance: -
v_gene: TRBV6-5
j_gene: TRBJ1-2
d_gene: -
CDR3nt: TGTGCCAGCAGTTACACAGGTCCGGGGAGCAGTTTTGGCTACACCTTC
CDR3aa: CASSYTGPGSSFGYTF

abundance: -
v_gene: TRBV7-9
j_gene: TRBJ1-6
d_gene: TRBD1
CDR3nt: TGTGCCAGCAGCCCAGGGACAGGGGGCTTAAATTCACCCCTCCACTTT
CDR3aa: CASSPGTGGLNSPLHF

abundance: -
v_gene: TRBV15
j_gene: TRBJ1-2
d_gene: -
CDR3nt: TGTGCCACCAGCAGGGCCAGGGGAGGAAGCTATGGCTACACCTTC
CDR3aa: CATSRARGGSYGYTF

abundance: -
v_gene: TRBV29-1
j_gene: TRBJ1-4
d_gene: -
CDR3nt: TGCAGCGCCGGGCGGGGAAGAGGGGAAAAACTGTTTTTT
CDR3aa: CSAGRGRGEKLFF

abundance: -
v_gene: TRBV5-6
j_gene: TRBJ2-3
d_gene: -
CDR3nt: TGTGCCACCCAGCTTATAGGGACAGATACGCAGTATTTT
CDR3aa: CATQLIGTDTQYF

abundance: -
v_gene: TRBV5-4
j_gene: TRBJ1-1
d_gene: -
CDR3nt: TGTGCCAGCAGCTTGAGGGGGGGCACTGAAGCTTTCTTT
CDR3aa: CASSLRGGTEAFF

abundance: -
v_gene: TRBV4-1
j_gene: TRBJ1-3
d_gene: -
CDR3nt: TGCGCCAGCAGCTCAGGTTACTCTGGAAACACCATATATTTT
CDR3aa: CASSSGYSGNTIYF

abundance: -
v_gene: TRBV6-5
j_gene: TRBJ1-2
d_gene: TRBD1
CDR3nt: TGTGCCAGCAGTTACCGACAGGGGGGGGGCTACACCTTC
CDR3aa: CASSYRQGGGYTF

abundance: -
v_gene: TRBV27
j_gene: TRBJ2-7
d_gene: -
CDR3nt: TGTGTCAGCAGTTTTATGGGGACCCCCTACGAGCAGTACTTC
CDR3aa: CVSSFMGTPYEQYF

abundance: -
v_gene: TRBV6-1
j_gene: TRBJ2-1
d_gene: TRBD2
CDR3nt: TGTGCCAGCAGTGAATGGACCAGCGGGGAACAGTTCTTC
CDR3aa: CASSEWTSGEQFF

abundance: -
v_gene: TRBV6-1
j_gene: TRBJ1-2
d_gene: -
CDR3nt: TGTGCCAGCAGTGAAGCAACAGGGCTTGGGGGCTACACCTTC
CDR3aa: CASSEATGLGGYTF

abundance: -
v_gene: TRBV29-1
j_gene: TRBJ1-1
d_gene: -
CDR3nt: TGCAGCGTTGCGTTCGGCGACACTGAAGCTTTCTTT
CDR3aa: CSVAFGDTEAFF

abundance: -
v_gene: TRBV6-1
j_gene: TRBJ1-6
d_gene: -
CDR3nt: TGTGCCAGCAGTGAATCCAGGGGCTTGACCCTCCACTTT
CDR3aa: CASSESRGLTLHF

abundance: -
v_gene: TRBV5-1
j_gene: TRBJ2-3
d_gene: TRBD2
CDR3nt: TGCGCCAGCAGCTTGGCCGGGCGGGGGGTCACAGATACGCAGTATTTT
CDR3aa: CASSLAGRGVTDTQYF

abundance: few
v_gene: TRBV6-5
j_gene: TRBJ1-6
d_gene: -
CDR3nt: TGTGCCAGCAGGGATGATAATTCACCCCTCCACTTT
CDR3aa: CASRDDNSPLHF

abundance: -
v_gene: TRBV7-9
j_gene: TRBJ2-5
d_gene: TRBD2
CDR3nt: TGTGCCAGCAGACAGGGAGCGGGAGGAAGGGAGACCCAGTACTTC
CDR3aa: CASRQGAGGRETQYF

abundance: -
v_gene: TRBV30
j_gene: TRBJ2-7
d_gene: -
CDR3nt: TGTGCCTGGAGTCCGCCGAGTTACGAGCAGTACTTC
CDR3aa: CAWSPPSYEQYF